These 11 T cell receptor beta chains originate from one sample sequenced in a study of shared clonotypes between healthy human individuals (dated by TCRdb to 2020 to 2022). CD8 naive samples consisted of CD45RO-negative cells that were positively selected for CCR7, yielding a CD45RA+CCR7+ population without TemRA cells. Libraries were made using the immunoSEQ multiplex PCR assay. The immuneACCESS repertoire file appears here via TCRdb, limited to in-frame rearrangements. These files lack a portion of the clones; in checked studies, under half of the deficit traces to unresolved V genes, and the cause of the others is not known. For this sample the table gives just over 2,000,000 clones, of which around 96% were detected only once. The top ten hold 1.1% of the sample. The sequenced material came from naive CD8+ T cells sorted from blood. Per the publication, the cell subset or site label means: CD45RA+CCR7+. The receptors were sampled from a man aged 18 to 29 in good health.

This chain uses TRBV25-1 with TRBJ2-5; D not resolved. V dropped 3 bases and J dropped 2 bases, with 7 bases sitting between them. The length of the CDR3 is 13 residues. Germline V lookup: CDR1 MGHDK, CDR2 SYGVNS. CDR3 coding DNA: TGTGCCAGCAGTGATCAGGAACAAGAGACCCAGTACTTC. Its translation is CASSDQEQETQYF.

This chain uses TRBV7-9 with TRBJ2-1; D is undetermined. CDR3 length: 10 residues. Germline V CDR1 and CDR2: SEHNR, FQNEAQ (reference sequence). Trimming cost V 3 bases and J 8 bases, with 2 bases left between them. The CDR3 DNA is TGTGCCAGCAGCTTGGATGAGCAGTTCTTC. Translating gives CASSLDEQFF.

This chain uses TRBV29-1 with TRBJ2-3, with 8 bases aligning to TRBD2. CDR1 and CDR2 (germline): SQVTM, ANQGSEA. V was clipped by 7 bases and J by 5 bases; unmatched bases: 8. CDR3 size: 13 residues. The CDR3 reads CSALAGPRDTQYF. The CDR3 bases are TGCAGCGCATTAGCGGGGCCGAGAGATACGCAGTATTTT.

The J gene is TRBJ2-5, the V gene TRBV5-1; D call uncertain. The ends were cut back, 4 bases at V and 5 bases at J, with 12 bases in the middle. CDR1 is SGHRS and CDR2 is YFSETQ in the germline V gene. CDR3 size: 13 residues. CDR3 amino acids: CASSVGLGETQYF. In nucleotides, the CDR3 is TGCGCCAGCAGCGTCGGTCTTGGTGAGACCCAGTACTTC.

Worth noting for this clone: Since a much larger clone is just one base distant, this may be a read error. The sample holds other DNA sequences that translate to the same CDR3. The rearrangement joins TRBV29-1 to TRBJ1-1; D remains unclear. V dropped 2 bases and J dropped 2 bases, with 6 bases sitting between them. The CDR3 covers 12 residues. Germline-derived CDR1 and CDR2 are SQVTM and ANQGSEA. The CDR3: CSVEKGNTEAFF. CDR3 nucleotide sequence: TGCAGCGTTGAAAAGGGTAACACTGAAGCTTTCTTT.

This clone was found once. The CDR3 spells CASSVVGTAEETQYF. The CDR3 DNA sequence: TGTGCCAGCAGCGTAGTAGGGACCGCCGAAGAGACCCAGTACTTC. The V call is TRBV9, the J call TRBJ2-5; D is tentatively TRBD1 or TRBD2 (5 bases each). The CDR3 length is 15 residues. Germline CDR1 and CDR2: SGDLS and YYNGEE. V was pared by 0 bases and J by 3 bases, with 12 bases between.

This rearrangement joins TRBV7-6 to TRBJ2-3; TRBD1 aligns across 7 bases. This CDR3 spans 17 amino acids. Germline values: CDR1 SGHVS, CDR2 FNYEAQ. With V trimmed by 4 bases and J by 3 bases, 13 bases remained unmatched. As DNA, the CDR3 is TGTGCCAGCAGCTCCTACAGGGGTGGCGGAACGACAGATACGCAGTATTTT. Translated, it gives CASSSYRGGGTTDTQYF.

This clone was counted once. This chain joins TRBV7-9 and TRBJ2-7, with TRBD1 identical over 7 bases. Trimming at V came to 5 bases and at J to 2 bases, leaving 6 bases not matched to a gene. This CDR3 spans 14 amino acids. CDR1 and CDR2 (germline): SEHNR, FQNEAQ (reference sequence). Here the CDR3 reads CASSMGTVAYEQYF. The CDR3 DNA follows: TGTGCCAGCAGCATGGGGACAGTTGCCTACGAGCAGTACTTC.

This clone came up once. Mismatch with germline at one junction end may stem from a read error. The chain combines TRBV7-7 with TRBJ2-2, with D possibly TRBD1 on 5 matching bases. The germline CDR1 and CDR2 sequences are SSHAT and FNYEAQ (reference sequence). This CDR3 is 14 amino acids long. CDR3 sequence reads: CASSFDQGSGELFF. The CDR3 bases are TGTGCTAGCAGCTTCGATCAGGGTTCCGGGGAGCTGTTTTTT.

This clone was detected only a few times. This chain joins TRBV28 and TRBJ1-2; no clear D gene. CDR1 and CDR2 (germline): MDHEN, SYDVKM. Trimming removed 3 bases at V and 8 bases at J, with 10 bases between. This CDR3 spans 12 amino acids. The DNA for the CDR3 is TGTGCCAGCAGTTTCGAGTCCGAAGGCTACACCTTC. This encodes CASSFESEGYTF.

The chain is built from TRBV2 and TRBJ2-5, with 9 bases matching TRBD1. The J segment lost 5 bases and the V segment lost 3 bases, leaving 7 bases of the junction unmatched. The germline V gene has CDR1 SNHLY and CDR2 FYNNEI. This CDR3 spans 15 amino acids. The CDR3 region has the DNA TGTGCCAGCAGTGAGGAACAGGGGGCTGTGGAGACCCAGTACTTC. This translates into CASSEEQGAVETQYF.